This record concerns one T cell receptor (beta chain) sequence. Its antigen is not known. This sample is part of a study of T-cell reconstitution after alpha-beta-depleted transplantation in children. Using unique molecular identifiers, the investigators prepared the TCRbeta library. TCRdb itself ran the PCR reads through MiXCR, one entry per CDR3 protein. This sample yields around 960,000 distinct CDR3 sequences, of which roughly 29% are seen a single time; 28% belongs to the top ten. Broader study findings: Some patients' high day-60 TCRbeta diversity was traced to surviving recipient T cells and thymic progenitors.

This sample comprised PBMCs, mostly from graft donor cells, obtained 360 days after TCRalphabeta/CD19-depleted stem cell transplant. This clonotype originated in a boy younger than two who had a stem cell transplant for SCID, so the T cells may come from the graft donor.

The CDR3 loop reads CASSFRQGGKDNEQFF. CDR3 bases: TGCGCCAGCAGCTTTAGACAGGGTGGTAAGGACAATGAGCAGTTCTTC. The V call is TRBV5-1, the J call TRBJ2-1; 7 bases map to TRBD1. The CDR3 is 16 residues long. Germline CDR1 and CDR2: SGHRS and YFSETQ. The V segment lost 2 bases and the J segment 5 bases; nucleotides outside the gene matches: 10. Using reference TRBV5-1 and TRBJ2-1 for the parts outside the CDR3, the full variable domain is KAGVTQTPRYLIKTRGQQVTLSCSPISGHRSVSWYQQTPGQGLQFLFEYFSETQRNKGNFPGRFSGRQFSNSRSEMNVSTLELGDSALYLCASSFRQGGKDNEQFFGPGTRLTVL.